A single sample is the source of the 30 T cell receptor beta chains below, sequenced in a study of blood T cell repertoires in COVID-19. Produced via immunoSEQ multiplex PCR; TCRdb's table is partial and in-frame only. The sample includes 250,000 to 300,000 clones, 75% to 90% of them seen just once. Material: peripheral blood. These receptor sequences come from a woman in her fifties or sixties with COVID-19, enrolled during active disease.

This clone was seen just once. The rearrangement joins TRBV30 to TRBJ1-5; 12 bases match TRBD1. After removal of 2 bases from V and 7 bases from J, the junction contained 6 bases not matched to a gene. Germline CDR1 GTSNPN, CDR2 SVGIG (reference sequence). The CDR3 runs 15 residues. CDR3 region: CAWSRGTGGRQPQHF. CDR3 sequence (DNA): TGTGCCTGGAGTAGGGGGACAGGGGGCAGGCAGCCCCAGCATTTT.

V is TRBV9 and J is TRBJ2-2, with D perhaps TRBD1 (5 bases). The CDR3 totals 15 residues. The germline V gene has CDR1 SGDLS and CDR2 YYNGEE. V was clipped by 4 bases and J by 6 bases, with 16 bases between them. CDR3 sequence reads: CASSPRASAAGELFF. In nucleotides, the CDR3 is TGTGCCAGCAGCCCCAGGGCCAGCGCCGCCGGGGAGCTGTTTTTT. Using reference TRBV9 and TRBJ2-2 for the parts outside the CDR3, the full variable domain is DSGVTQTPKHLITATGQRVTLRCSPRSGDLSVYWYQQSLDQGLQFLIQYYNGEERAKGNILERFSAQQFPDLHSELNLSSLELGDSALYFCASSPRASAAGELFFGEGSRLTVL.

The J gene is TRBJ2-7, the V gene TRBV7-2, with 8 positions matching TRBD2. The ends lost 1 base at V and 4 bases at J; junction bases unmatched: 6. From germline, CDR1 is SGHTA and CDR2 FQGNSA. The CDR3 length is 15 residues. CDR3 sequence: CASSLEPSGHYEQYF. The CDR3 nucleotides are TGTGCCAGCAGCTTAGAGCCTAGCGGGCATTACGAGCAGTACTTC. The full variable domain, completed using reference TRBV7-2 and TRBJ2-7, is GAGVSQSPSNKVTEKGKDVELRCDPISGHTALYWYRQSLGQGLEFLIYFQGNSAPDKSGLPSDRFSAERTGGSVSTLTIQRTQQEDSAVYLCASSLEPSGHYEQYFGPGTRLTVT.

V and J are TRBV5-6 and TRBJ2-3, with 7 bases identical to TRBD2. Germline V lookup: CDR1 SGHDT, CDR2 YYEEEE. The CDR3 totals 16 residues. Losses at the gene ends were 2 bases for V and 1 base for J; bases not matched to a gene: 7. The DNA of the CDR3 is TGTGCCAGCAGCTTCCCCCGACTAGCCCGCACAGATACGCAGTATTTT. The encoded protein is CASSFPRLARTDTQYF.

The V and J genes are TRBV29-1 and TRBJ2-7, with D perhaps TRBD2 (6 bases). The ends were cut back, 1 base at V and 3 bases at J, with 7 bases in the middle. This CDR3 comprises 12 residues. Looked up from germline, CDR1 is SQVTM and CDR2 is ANQGSEA. The CDR3 region is CSVEGGGYEQYF. In DNA, the CDR3 is TGCAGCGTTGAAGGGGGAGGCTACGAGCAGTACTTC.

This chain connects TRBV5-8 to TRBJ1-2, with D unclear. V dropped 0 bases and J dropped 3 bases, with 6 bases sitting between them. The CDR3 has 13 residues. Germline V gene sequence: CDR1 SGHTS, CDR2 YDEGEE. CDR3 region: CASSLERDYGYTF. The CDR3 coding sequence is TGTGCCAGCAGCTTGGAACGGGACTATGGCTACACCTTC.

V usage is TRBV15 and J usage is TRBJ2-1; tentatively, D is TRBD2 (6 bases). The CDR3 runs 16 residues. The V gene's germline CDR1 is LNHNV and CDR2 YYDKDF (reference sequence). V was trimmed by 0 bases and J by 0 bases, leaving 9 bases between them. The CDR3 sequence: CATSREAGASYNEQFF. For the CDR3, the DNA is TGTGCCACCAGCAGAGAAGCGGGTGCCTCCTACAATGAGCAGTTCTTC.

The CDR3 region has the DNA TGCGCCAGCAGCCACCGAGGGACAGTCACATCCTACGAGCAGTACTTC. Translation gives CASSHRGTVTSYEQYF. The V call is TRBV4-1, the J call TRBJ2-7; 7 bases are a match to TRBD1. CDR1 and CDR2 from the germline V gene are MGHRA and YSYEKL. V lost 3 bases and J lost 1; bases outside the gene matches: 9. The CDR3 sequence is 16 residues long.

The rearrangement uses TRBV18 and TRBJ1-2, with D uncertain. The CDR3 has 14 amino acids. V dropped 0 bases and J dropped 13 bases, with 18 bases sitting between them. Germline loops: CDR1 KGHSH, CDR2 LQKENI. CDR3 in DNA: TGTGCCAGCTCACCACCGAACAGCCCAACCCTGGGCACCTTC. It yields the protein CASSPPNSPTLGTF.

The chain combines TRBV11-2 with TRBJ1-1; TRBD1 might be the D (6 bases). This CDR3 comprises 14 residues. Per the germline V gene, CDR1 is SGHAT and CDR2 is FQNNGV. Trimming shortened V by 3 bases and J by 7 bases, and 15 bases separated the two germline ends. The CDR3 protein is CASSFLTGYDEAFF. In DNA, the CDR3 is TGTGCCAGCAGCTTTCTAACAGGGTACGATGAAGCTTTCTTT. Using reference TRBV11-2 and TRBJ1-1 for the parts outside the CDR3, the full variable domain is EAGVAQSPRYKIIEKRQSVAFWCNPISGHATLYWYQQILGQGPKLLIQFQNNGVVDDSQLPKDRFSAERLKGVDSTLKIQPAKLEDSAVYLCASSFLTGYDEAFFGQGTRLTVV.

The chain has TRBV19 and TRBJ1-4, with a weak D call TRBD1 (5 bases). This CDR3 region has 15 residues. V lost 4 bases and J lost 5, with 14 bases in between. Germline V gene sequence: CDR1 LNHDA, CDR2 SQIVND (reference sequence). CDR3 sequence (DNA): TGTGCCAGTAGTACACCCGGGGGGGGGAATGAAAAACTGTTTTTT. Its protein product is CASSTPGGGNEKLFF.

The chain employs TRBV15 and TRBJ1-4, with TRBD1 as a possible D gene (6 bases). The CDR3 consists of 15 residues. Germline-derived CDR1 and CDR2 are LNHNV and YYDKDF (reference sequence). With 0 bases removed from V and 6 bases from J, the gap between germline ends came to 11 bases. CDR3 in amino acids: CATSRDRQGYEKLFF. CDR3 in DNA: TGTGCCACCAGCAGAGACCGGCAGGGGTATGAAAAACTGTTTTTT.

The chain uses TRBV19 and TRBJ1-1; possibly TRBD1 for D (5 bases). Looked up from germline, CDR1 is LNHDA and CDR2 is SQIVND (reference sequence). Deletions cut 10 bases from V and 4 bases from J, with 13 bases between. The CDR3 sequence is 12 residues long. CDR3 loop: CATQRGSTEAFF. CDR3 bases: TGTGCCACACAAAGGGGTTCCACTGAAGCTTTCTTT.

In this sample, this clone turned up many times. J is TRBJ1-1 and V is TRBV18; no firm D call. This CDR3 contains 17 residues. Germline assignment: CDR1 KGHSH and CDR2 LQKENI. V was cut by 2 bases and J by 1 base, with 17 bases left in between. The CDR3 is CASSPKRGRDTNTEAFF. CDR3 DNA sequence: TGTGCCAGCTCACCAAAACGAGGCCGGGATACGAACACTGAAGCTTTCTTT.

The V call is TRBV3-1 (or the pseudogene TRBV3-2), the J call TRBJ1-2, with 8 bases matching TRBD1. Trimming cost V 5 bases and J 2 bases; bases outside gene matches: 7. Germline V gives CDR1 LGHDT, CDR2 YNNKEL (reference sequence). This CDR3 is built from 15 residues. The CDR3 nucleotides read TGTGCCAGCAGCTCCTGGACAGGGATGAACTATGGCTACACCTTC. This translates into CASSSWTGMNYGYTF.

V and J are TRBV11-2 and TRBJ2-1; 8 bases align to TRBD2. CDR1 and CDR2 (germline): SGHAT, FQNNGV. The V gene end was trimmed by 5 bases and the J gene end by 10 bases; junction bases not matched to a gene: 16. The CDR3 covers 16 residues. The CDR3 region is CASSPRGLVYPIEQFF. The CDR3 DNA reads as TGTGCCAGCAGCCCCAGGGGACTAGTTTACCCAATCGAGCAGTTCTTC.

The chain couples TRBV3-1 (or the pseudogene TRBV3-2) to TRBJ2-1, with 7 bases aligning to TRBD1. V was clipped by 1 base and J by 14 bases; unmatched bases: 5. Germline V CDR1 and CDR2: LGHDT, YNNKEL (reference sequence). This CDR3 comprises 12 residues. CDR3 sequence reads: CASSQGGTVEFF. The DNA of the CDR3 is TGTGCCAGCAGCCAAGGTGGGACAGTGGAGTTCTTC.

The rearrangement links TRBV28 to TRBJ2-7; the match to TRBD2 covers 8 bases. With 5 bases clipped from V and 2 bases from J, the junction kept 8 bases outside the gene matches. The CDR3 runs to 15 residues. Germline values: CDR1 MDHEN, CDR2 SYDVKM. CDR3 in DNA: TGTGCCAGCAGTCCCAGCGGGAGAGCTACCTACGAGCAGTACTTC. Its translation is CASSPSGRATYEQYF.

This sequence joins TRBV11-2 and TRBJ2-3; perhaps TRBD1 as D (6 bases). The germline gives CDR1 SGHAT, CDR2 FQNNGV. The CDR3 sequence is 14 residues long. Between the trimmed V and J ends, which lost 5 bases and 2 bases, there was a span of 11 bases. The DNA of the CDR3 is TGTGCCAGCAGCCTGGACAGACCCACAGATACGCAGTATTTT. It translates to CASSLDRPTDTQYF. Full variable domain (missing parts from reference TRBV11-2 and TRBJ2-3): EAGVAQSPRYKIIEKRQSVAFWCNPISGHATLYWYQQILGQGPKLLIQFQNNGVVDDSQLPKDRFSAERLKGVDSTLKIQPAKLEDSAVYLCASSLDRPTDTQYFGPGTRLTVL.

The V gene is TRBV12-3 or TRBV12-4, the J gene TRBJ2-2; D is uncertain. V dropped 6 bases and J dropped 6 bases, with 2 bases sitting between them. This CDR3 spans 10 amino acids. The CDR3 spells CASSSGELFF. DNA of the CDR3: TGTGCCAGCAGCTCCGGGGAGCTGTTTTTT.

A remark on this clone: Other DNA sequences within the sample encode an identical CDR3. This rearrangement joins TRBV6-1 to TRBJ1-1, with D possibly matching TRBD1 (6 bases). The V gene's germline CDR1 is MNHNS and CDR2 SASEGT. The CDR3 totals 15 residues. Trimming took 3 bases from V and 1 from J, leaving 12 bases between them. CDR3 residues: CASSEQGRENTEAFF. CDR3 coding DNA: TGTGCCAGCAGTGAGCAGGGGCGAGAGAACACTGAAGCTTTCTTT.

The chain has TRBV29-1 and TRBJ1-1; D perhaps matches TRBD1 (6 bases). This CDR3 is built from 14 residues. The V end lost 7 bases, the J end lost 0 bases, and 15 bases lay between the germline ends. The germline V gene encodes CDR1 SQVTM and CDR2 ANQGSEA. CDR3 in amino acids: CSATGNRVNTEAFF. Here the CDR3 DNA reads TGCAGCGCCACAGGGAACAGGGTGAACACTGAAGCTTTCTTT. Supplemented by reference TRBV29-1 and TRBJ1-1, the full variable domain reads SAVISQKPSRDICQRGTSLTIQCQVDSQVTMMFWYRQQPGQSLTLIATANQGSEATYESGFVIDKFPISRPNLTFSTLTVSNMSPEDSSIYLCSATGNRVNTEAFFGQGTRLTVV.

V and J are TRBV28 and TRBJ1-1; D is unclear. From germline, CDR1 is MDHEN and CDR2 SYDVKM. Trimming removed 7 bases from V and 1 base from J, with 4 bases in between. The CDR3 covers 11 residues. CDR3 sequence: CASIQNTEAFF. For the CDR3, the DNA is TGTGCCAGCATCCAGAACACTGAAGCTTTCTTT.

The chain joins TRBV7-2 to TRBJ1-1; no firm D call. CDR3 length equals 14 residues. Germline CDR1 and CDR2: SGHTA and FQGNSA. V was shortened by 10 bases and J by 4 bases, with 19 bases between the two germline ends. Here the CDR3 reads CATYPTGLITEAFF. The DNA of the CDR3 is TGTGCCACCTACCCCACGGGTCTTATCACTGAAGCTTTCTTT.

This sequence joins TRBV6-6 and TRBJ2-7, with 13 nucleotides matching TRBD2. The germline gives CDR1 MNHNY, CDR2 SVGAGI (reference sequence). The CDR3 length is 15 residues. V shed 4 bases and J 7 bases; nucleotides not matched to a gene: 7. CDR3: CASSSPGLAGAEQYF. In nucleotides, the CDR3 is TGTGCCAGCAGTTCCCCCGGACTAGCGGGGGCAGAGCAGTACTTC.

The genes are TRBV19 and TRBJ1-2, with TRBD1 matching 8 bases. V shed 7 bases, J shed 4 bases, and the junction held 11 bases outside the gene matches. The CDR3 spans 15 residues. Germline CDR1 and CDR2: LNHDA and SQIVND (reference sequence). The CDR3 region has the DNA TGTGCCAGTAACCCCCGGGACAGGAATTTCTATGGCTACACCTTC. It yields the protein CASNPRDRNFYGYTF. The full variable domain, its missing parts supplied by reference TRBV19 and TRBJ1-2, is DGGITQSPKYLFRKEGQNVTLSCEQNLNHDAMYWYRQDPGQGLRLIYYSQIVNDFQKGDIAEGYSVSREKKESFPLTVTSAQKNPTAFYLCASNPRDRNFYGYTFGSGTRLTVV.

The V and J genes are TRBV7-3 and TRBJ2-7, with D perhaps matching TRBD1 (6 bases). V was cut by 4 bases and J by 5 bases, with 12 bases left in between. Germline V gene sequence: CDR1 SGHTA, CDR2 FQGTGA. The CDR3 is 13 residues long. The CDR3 DNA is TGTGCCAGCAGCTCAAACAGGGCAGACGAGCAGTACTTC. The encoded protein is CASSSNRADEQYF.

The chain employs TRBV19 and TRBJ2-1; D perhaps matches TRBD2 (5 bases). Germline V gives CDR1 LNHDA, CDR2 SQIVND (reference sequence). Trimming took off 8 bases at V and 0 bases at J, with 8 bases between the two ends. The CDR3 loop spans 13 amino acids. CDR3 sequence: CASRGSSYNEQFF. The DNA of the CDR3 is TGTGCCAGTCGGGGAAGCTCCTACAATGAGCAGTTCTTC.

The rearrangement joins TRBV6-5 to TRBJ2-1; TRBD2 agrees at 7 bases. V lost 6 bases, J lost 13 bases, and 15 bases stayed unmatched. The germline gives CDR1 MNHEY, CDR2 SVGAGI. CDR3 length: 14 residues. CDR3 sequence reads: CASSHQRTGLTQFF. For the CDR3, the DNA is TGTGCCAGCAGCCACCAACGGACGGGACTAACCCAGTTCTTC.

This clone was seen only a few times. This chain joins TRBV11-3 and TRBJ2-1, with D unclear. The V and J ends lost 1 base and 3 bases respectively, with 10 bases between them. The CDR3 is 15 amino acids. From germline, CDR1 is SGHNT and CDR2 YENEEA. CDR3 sequence (DNA): TGTGCCAGCAGCTTAGGGTCAGTTCTCTACAATGAGCAGTTCTTC. This sequence encodes CASSLGSVLYNEQFF.